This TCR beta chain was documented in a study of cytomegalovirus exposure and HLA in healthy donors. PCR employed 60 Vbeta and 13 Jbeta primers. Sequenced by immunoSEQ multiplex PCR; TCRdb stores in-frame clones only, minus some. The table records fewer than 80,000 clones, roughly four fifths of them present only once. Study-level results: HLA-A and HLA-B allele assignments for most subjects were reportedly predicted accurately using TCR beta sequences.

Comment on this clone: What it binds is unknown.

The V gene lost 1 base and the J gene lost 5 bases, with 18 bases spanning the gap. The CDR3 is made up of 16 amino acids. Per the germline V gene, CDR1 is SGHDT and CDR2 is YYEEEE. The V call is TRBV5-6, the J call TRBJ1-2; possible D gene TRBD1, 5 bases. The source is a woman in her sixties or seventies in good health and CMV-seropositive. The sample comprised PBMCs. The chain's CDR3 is CASSLFGGGEPYGYTF. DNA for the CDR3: TGTGCCAGCAGCTTGTTCGGGGGAGGAGAGCCTTATGGCTACACCTTC.